The rows below give T cell receptor beta chains drawn from one sample of a study of T cells in Graves' hyperthyroidism and ophthalmopathy. TCRdb reprocessed the multiplex PCR reads with MiXCR, giving one entry per CDR3 protein. In the table there are around 350,000 distinct CDR3 sequences, 15% to 18% of which are singletons. Sequenced material: blood. The receptors originated from a young woman with Graves' hyperthyroidism that later progressed to Graves' ophthalmopathy. Each CDR3 is given with its conserved first and last residue. A D gene is named only where the DNA matches it firmly. For some rows the clone size is stated as once, few or many, or as a class when expanded; others skip it.

size	J	V	length	D	CDR3	DNA
many	TRBJ2-6	TRBV6-2/TRBV6-3	16	.	CASTNTEGSGANVLTF	TGTGCCAGCACCAACACGGAGGGGTCTGGGGCCAACGTCCTGACTTTC
.	TRBJ1-1	TRBV28	16	.	CASSLKFRDEGTEAFF	TGTGCCAGCAGCTTAAAATTTAGGGACGAAGGGACTGAAGCTTTCTTT
.	TRBJ2-3	TRBV4-1	17	TRBD2	CASSQEPQAGTTDMQYF	TGCGCCAGCAGCCAAGAACCCCAAGCGGGAACCACAGATATGCAGTATTTT
many	TRBJ1-1	TRBV20-1	12	.	CSARARTVQAFF	TGCAGTGCTAGAGCTCGGACAGTTCAAGCTTTCTTT
many	TRBJ2-5	TRBV11-2	15	.	CASSPVRGGQETQYF	TGTGCCAGCAGCCCGGTCAGGGGAGGACAAGAGACCCAGTACTTC
many	TRBJ2-3	TRBV12-3/TRBV12-4	16	.	CASSLILGTSTDTQYF	TGTGCCAGCAGTTTAATCCTCGGGACTAGCACAGATACGCAGTATTTT
.	TRBJ1-5	TRBV15	14	.	CATSRTVSNQPQHF	TGTGCCACCAGCAGGACAGTAAGCAATCAGCCCCAGCATTTT
.	TRBJ2-7	TRBV20-1	13	.	CSARDFRTYEQYF	TGCAGTGCCCGGGACTTCAGAACCTACGAGCAGTACTTC
many	TRBJ2-7	TRBV15	17	TRBD1	CATSTMGPGQIQYEQYF	TGTGCCACCAGCACGATGGGACCGGGACAGATCCAATACGAGCAGTACTTC
few	TRBJ1-5	TRBV6-2/TRBV6-3	17	.	CASSYRAGEGLNQPQHF	TGTGCCAGCAGTTACCGGGCAGGGGAGGGTTTAAATCAGCCCCAGCATTTT
many	TRBJ1-1	TRBV12-3/TRBV12-4	14	.	CASSFAGTGTEAFF	TGTGCCAGCAGTTTCGCCGGGACCGGCACTGAAGCTTTCTTT
.	TRBJ2-2	TRBV27	14	.	CASSSGGGAGELFF	TGTGCCAGCAGTTCCGGAGGCGGAGCCGGGGAGCTGTTTTTT
few	TRBJ1-4	TRBV4-1	14	.	CASSQGGLREKLFF	TGCGCCAGCAGCCAAGGAGGGCTGAGGGAAAAACTGTTTTTT
.	TRBJ2-3	TRBV20-1	17	TRBD2	CSAPKSFGGGGTDTQYF	TGCAGTGCCCCCAAGAGCTTCGGGGGGGGAGGCACAGATACGCAGTATTTT
.	TRBJ2-7	TRBV7-8	13	.	CASSLGQQETLYF	TGTGCCAGCAGCCTAGGACAGCAAGAGACCCTGTACTTC
many	TRBJ1-1	TRBV12-3/TRBV12-4	15	.	CASSTRGGGIFEAFF	TGTGCCAGCAGCACCCGGGGGGGTGGAATATTCGAAGCTTTCTTT
.	TRBJ2-1	TRBV27	17	TRBD2	CASSLSPSAGAYNEQFF	TGTGCCAGCAGTTTATCCCCCAGCGCGGGGGCCTACAATGAGCAGTTCTTC
few	TRBJ2-1	TRBV7-6	16	TRBD2	CASSAHSGSSYNEQFF	TGTGCCAGCAGCGCCCATAGCGGGAGCTCCTACAATGAGCAGTTCTTC
many	TRBJ2-3	TRBV6-1	16	.	CASSEVAGGTTDTQYF	TGTGCCAGCAGTGAAGTCGCAGGTGGGACCACGGATACGCAGTATTTT
few	TRBJ2-3	TRBV20-1	16	TRBD2	CSARDPGSGGTDTQYF	TGCAGTGCTAGAGATCCAGGTAGCGGGGGGACAGATACGCAGTATTTT
.	TRBJ2-5	TRBV2	21	TRBD2	CASSDFRPGTSGRGKVETQYF	TGTGCCAGCAGTGACTTCAGGCCTGGGACTAGCGGGAGGGGGAAGGTGGAGACCCAGTACTTC
many	TRBJ2-1	TRBV7-3	15	.	CASSLTGTAYLEQFF	TGTGCCAGCAGCTTAACCGGGACGGCCTATCTTGAGCAGTTCTTC
many	TRBJ2-7	TRBV7-2	13	.	CASSLENRYEQYF	TGTGCCAGCAGCTTAGAGAACCGCTACGAGCAGTACTTC
many	TRBJ2-7	TRBV13	14	.	CASSLGGQAYEQYF	TGTGCCAGCAGCTTAGGGGGACAAGCCTACGAGCAGTACTTC